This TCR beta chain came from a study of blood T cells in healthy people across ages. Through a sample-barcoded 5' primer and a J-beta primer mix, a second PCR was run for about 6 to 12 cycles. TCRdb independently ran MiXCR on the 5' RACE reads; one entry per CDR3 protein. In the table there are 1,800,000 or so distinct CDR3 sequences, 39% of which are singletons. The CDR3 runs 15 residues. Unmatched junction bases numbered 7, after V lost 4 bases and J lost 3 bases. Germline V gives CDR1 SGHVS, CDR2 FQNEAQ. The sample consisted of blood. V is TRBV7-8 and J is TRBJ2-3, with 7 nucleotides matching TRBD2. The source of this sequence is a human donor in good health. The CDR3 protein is CASSSLGLLTDTQYF. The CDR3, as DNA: TGTGCCAGCAGCTCCCTGGGACTATTAACAGATACGCAGTATTTT. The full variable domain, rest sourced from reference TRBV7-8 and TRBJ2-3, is GAGVSQSPRYKVAKRGQDVALRCDPISGHVSLFWYQQALGQGPEFLTYFQNEAQLDKSGLPSDRFFAERPEGSVSTLKIQRTQQEDSAVYLCASSSLGLLTDTQYFGPGTRLTVL.